This is a list of T cell receptor beta chains from one sample in a study of cytomegalovirus exposure and HLA in healthy donors. The table came from immunoSEQ multiplex PCR; TCRdb's copy has only in-frame clones and leaves some out. Altogether some 130,000 clones are present, under 80% being singletons, with the ten largest covering 8.8%. Material for sequencing was PBMCs. The receptor source for this set is a woman aged 50 to 65 in good health and CMV-seropositive. CDR3s include the opening cysteine and the closing phenylalanine or tryptophan. D genes are given only for firm matches. Not every row has a clone size; where given, it reads once, few, many or a size class.

D: TRBD1; size: -; V: TRBV11-2; J: TRBJ1-1; CDR3: CASSSNRGRPEAFF; DNA: TGTGCCAGCAGTTCAAACAGGGGAAGGCCTGAAGCTTTCTTT
D: TRBD1; size: -; V: TRBV7-6; J: TRBJ1-4; CDR3: CASSLVVTGDGIAEKLFF; DNA: TGTGCCAGCAGCTTAGTCGTGACAGGGGACGGTATCGCGGAAAAACTGTTTTTT
D: -; size: -; V: TRBV5-1; J: TRBJ2-7; CDR3: CASSLRTPAYEQYF; DNA: TGCGCCAGCAGCTTGAGGACACCAGCCTACGAGCAGTACTTC
D: TRBD1; size: -; V: TRBV18; J: TRBJ1-5; CDR3: CASQSTGGQYQPQHF; DNA: TGTGCCAGCCAGAGCACAGGGGGCCAGTATCAGCCCCAGCATTTT
D: -; size: -; V: TRBV11-3; J: TRBJ2-5; CDR3: CALPARGGQETQYF; DNA: TGTGCCCTTCCTGCGAGGGGGGGCCAAGAGACCCAGTACTTC
D: -; size: -; V: TRBV14; J: TRBJ1-1; CDR3: CASSQDLAGNTEAFF; DNA: TGTGCCAGCAGCCAAGATCTGGCAGGGAACACTGAAGCTTTCTTT
D: -; size: -; V: TRBV19; J: TRBJ1-1; CDR3: CASSILRDTEAFF; DNA: TGTGCCAGTAGTATTCTTCGGGACACTGAAGCTTTCTTT
D: TRBD1; size: -; V: TRBV29-1; J: TRBJ1-2; CDR3: CSVGLRDRYGYTF; DNA: TGCAGCGTGGGGTTAAGGGACAGGTATGGCTACACCTTC
D: TRBD2; size: -; V: TRBV30; J: TRBJ2-5; CDR3: CAWSLAGGRKTQYF; DNA: TGTGCCTGGAGCCTAGCGGGGGGGAGGAAGACCCAGTACTTC
D: -; size: -; V: TRBV5-1; J: TRBJ2-3; CDR3: CASSLDRPSTDTQYF; DNA: TGCGCCAGCAGCTTGGACAGGCCTAGCACAGATACGCAGTATTTT
D: TRBD2; size: few; V: TRBV6-5; J: TRBJ2-5; CDR3: CASRPVWTSGETQYF; DNA: TGTGCCAGCAGACCCGTTTGGACTAGCGGGGAGACCCAGTACTTC
D: TRBD2; size: -; V: TRBV5-1; J: TRBJ2-7; CDR3: CASSFAGGPGEQYF; DNA: TGCGCCAGCAGCTTTGCGGGGGGGCCGGGCGAGCAGTACTTC
D: -; size: -; V: TRBV21-1; J: TRBJ1-1; CDR3: CASTRLQGLNTEAFF; DNA: TGTGCCAGCACCCGATTACAGGGCCTGAACACTGAAGCTTTCTTT
D: -; size: few; V: TRBV2; J: TRBJ1-4; CDR3: CASSDRGPGEKLFF; DNA: TGTGCCAGCAGTGATAGAGGGCCGGGGGAAAAACTGTTTTTT
D: TRBD1; size: -; V: TRBV28; J: TRBJ2-5; CDR3: CASRQDRGPETQYF; DNA: TGTGCCAGCAGGCAGGACAGGGGGCCGGAGACCCAGTACTTC
D: TRBD1; size: -; V: TRBV11-2; J: TRBJ1-2; CDR3: CASSSLRRDRGLDYGYTF; DNA: TGTGCCAGCAGCTCGCTGCGCCGGGACAGGGGGCTTGACTATGGCTACACCTTC
D: TRBD1; size: -; V: TRBV6-5; J: TRBJ2-7; CDR3: CASSRQGGSYEQYF; DNA: TGTGCCAGCAGTCGACAGGGTGGGTCCTACGAGCAGTACTTC
D: -; size: -; V: TRBV2; J: TRBJ1-1; CDR3: CARLTREGLNTEAFF; DNA: TGTGCCCGCCTCACCAGGGAGGGCCTGAACACTGAAGCTTTCTTT
D: -; size: -; V: TRBV6-1; J: TRBJ2-2; CDR3: CASSEPGWGPGTGELFF; DNA: TGTGCCAGCAGTGAACCAGGATGGGGGCCGGGCACCGGGGAGCTGTTTTTT
D: TRBD1; size: few; V: TRBV6-5; J: TRBJ1-4; CDR3: CASSTQGARAEKLFF; DNA: TGTGCCAGCAGTACACAGGGGGCGCGGGCTGAAAAACTGTTTTTT
D: TRBD2; size: -; V: TRBV6-4; J: TRBJ2-7; CDR3: CASSPLAGDYEQYF; DNA: TGTGCCAGCAGTCCCCTAGCGGGGGACTACGAGCAGTACTTC
D: -; size: once; V: TRBV19; J: TRBJ1-5; CDR3: CASSISEYSNQPQHF; DNA: TGTGCCAGTAGTATTTCGGAGTATAGCAATCAGCCCCAGCATTTT
D: -; size: -; V: TRBV5-1; J: TRBJ1-4; CDR3: CASSLKVQGEGEKLFF; DNA: TGCGCCAGCAGCTTAAAAGTGCAGGGTGAAGGTGAAAAACTGTTTTTT
D: -; size: -; V: TRBV14; J: TRBJ2-1; CDR3: CASSQDLGLFSYNEQFF; DNA: TGTGCCAGCAGCCAAGATCTGGGACTGTTCTCCTACAATGAGCAGTTCTTC
D: -; size: -; V: TRBV7-9; J: TRBJ2-7; CDR3: CASSPEPFPYEQYF; DNA: TGTGCCAGCAGCCCTGAGCCTTTCCCCTACGAGCAGTACTTC
D: TRBD1; size: -; V: TRBV6-5; J: TRBJ1-2; CDR3: CASSQRDSEGYTF; DNA: TGTGCCAGCAGCCAAAGGGACAGTGAGGGCTACACCTTC
D: TRBD1; size: -; V: TRBV5-4; J: TRBJ2-6; CDR3: CASSLRGGGRGRFGANVLTF; DNA: TGTGCCAGCAGCTTGAGAGGAGGCGGCAGGGGGCGTTTTGGGGCCAACGTCCTGACTTTC
D: -; size: -; V: TRBV29-1; J: TRBJ2-1; CDR3: CSVERGAGDNEQFF; DNA: TGCAGCGTTGAACGGGGGGCGGGTGACAATGAGCAGTTCTTC
D: TRBD1; size: -; V: TRBV11-1; J: TRBJ2-5; CDR3: CASSPDREETQYF; DNA: TGTGCCAGCAGCCCCGACAGGGAAGAGACCCAGTACTTC
D: -; size: -; V: TRBV27; J: TRBJ1-6; CDR3: CASSPLGQGSSPLHF; DNA: TGTGCCAGCAGTCCCCTTGGGCAGGGGTCTTCACCCCTCCACTTT
D: -; size: -; V: TRBV5-1; J: TRBJ2-1; CDR3: CASSLEGYGVVYNEQFF; DNA: TGCGCCAGCAGCTTGGAAGGTTACGGGGTGGTTTACAATGAGCAGTTCTTC
D: -; size: -; V: TRBV7-9; J: TRBJ1-1; CDR3: CASSLDTREAFF; DNA: TGTGCCAGCAGCTTAGACACCCGTGAAGCTTTCTTT
D: TRBD1; size: -; V: TRBV6-5; J: TRBJ2-3; CDR3: CASSYGGQGADTQYF; DNA: TGTGCCAGCAGTTACGGGGGACAGGGTGCAGATACGCAGTATTTT
D: -; size: -; V: TRBV9; J: TRBJ1-3; CDR3: CASSVLGDSGNTIYF; DNA: TGTGCCAGCAGCGTACTCGGAGACTCTGGAAACACCATATATTTT
D: -; size: -; V: TRBV30; J: TRBJ1-1; CDR3: CAWSASRVTEAFF; DNA: TGTGCCTGGAGTGCCAGCAGGGTCACTGAAGCTTTCTTT
D: -; size: few; V: TRBV27; J: TRBJ2-7; CDR3: CASRSDNYEQYF; DNA: TGTGCCAGCAGATCTGACAACTACGAGCAGTACTTC
D: -; size: -; V: TRBV19; J: TRBJ1-5; CDR3: CASSIGRGSNQPQHF; DNA: TGTGCCAGTAGTATAGGGAGGGGAAGCAATCAGCCCCAGCATTTT
D: TRBD2; size: -; V: TRBV5-1; J: TRBJ2-3; CDR3: CASSPIAGGNTDTQYF; DNA: TGCGCCAGCAGCCCGATAGCGGGGGGGAACACAGATACGCAGTATTTT
D: -; size: -; V: TRBV28; J: TRBJ2-7; CDR3: CASSLLRRGQYF; DNA: TGTGCCAGCAGTTTACTCCGGAGGGGGCAGTACTTC
D: -; size: few; V: TRBV5-4; J: TRBJ1-1; CDR3: CASSPKVEGAGVFF; DNA: TGTGCCAGCAGCCCGAAGGTTGAAGGGGCAGGAGTTTTCTTT
D: -; size: -; V: TRBV7-9; J: TRBJ2-5; CDR3: CASSPQTRTGETQYF; DNA: TGTGCCAGCAGCCCCCAGACTAGGACGGGAGAGACCCAGTACTTC
D: -; size: -; V: TRBV6-5; J: TRBJ2-1; CDR3: CASSSPGPAGEQFF; DNA: TGTGCCAGCAGTTCCCCGGGCCCAGCGGGTGAGCAGTTCTTC
D: -; size: -; V: TRBV6-4; J: TRBJ2-2; CDR3: CQGGRNTGELFF; DNA: TGTCAAGGAGGTCGAAACACCGGAGAGCTGTTTTTT
D: TRBD1; size: few; V: TRBV6-5; J: TRBJ1-5; CDR3: CASSRQGGANQPQHF; DNA: TGTGCCAGCAGTAGACAGGGGGGAGCAAATCAGCCCCAGCATTTT
D: -; size: -; V: TRBV5-4; J: TRBJ1-2; CDR3: CASSSGGRADYGYTF; DNA: TGTGCCAGCAGCTCCGGAGGGAGGGCCGACTATGGCTACACCTTC
D: -; size: -; V: TRBV9; J: TRBJ2-5; CDR3: CASSVESLGPETQYF; DNA: TGTGCCAGCAGCGTCGAAAGTTTGGGGCCAGAGACCCAGTACTTC
D: TRBD1; size: -; V: TRBV2; J: TRBJ2-1; CDR3: CASSEASPSGTGSYNEQFF; DNA: TGTGCCAGCAGTGAAGCCTCACCTTCCGGGACAGGATCCTACAATGAGCAGTTCTTC
D: -; size: -; V: TRBV20-1; J: TRBJ2-3; CDR3: CSATRDTQYF; DNA: TGCAGTGCCACGCGAGATACGCAGTATTTT
D: TRBD1; size: -; V: TRBV5-3; J: TRBJ2-3; CDR3: CARSLDLDRGRDTQYF; DNA: TGTGCCAGAAGCTTGGATCTGGACAGGGGCAGAGATACGCAGTATTTT
D: TRBD1; size: -; V: TRBV5-1; J: TRBJ2-7; CDR3: CASSPPIQGASYEQYF; DNA: TGCGCCAGCAGCCCGCCTATACAGGGGGCCTCCTACGAGCAGTACTTC
D: TRBD1; size: -; V: TRBV19; J: TRBJ1-1; CDR3: CASTKIIPSGTGDETEAFF; DNA: TGTGCCAGCACGAAAATAATACCGTCCGGGACAGGGGATGAGACTGAAGCTTTCTTT
D: TRBD1; size: -; V: TRBV29-1; J: TRBJ1-3; CDR3: CSIDRDSGNTIYF; DNA: TGCAGTATCGACAGGGACTCTGGAAACACCATATATTTT
D: -; size: -; V: TRBV6-1; J: TRBJ1-1; CDR3: CASSGTGRTEAFF; DNA: TGTGCCAGCAGCGGGACCGGGAGGACTGAAGCTTTCTTT
D: -; size: -; V: TRBV6-6; J: TRBJ2-3; CDR3: CASSYFSLTDTQYF; DNA: TGTGCCAGCAGTTACTTTTCTCTCACAGATACGCAGTATTTT
D: -; size: -; V: TRBV7-8; J: TRBJ2-1; CDR3: CASSLDFGMEQFF; DNA: TGTGCCAGCAGCTTGGACTTTGGGATGGAGCAGTTCTTC
D: -; size: -; V: TRBV14; J: TRBJ1-3; CDR3: CASSHSRRSGNTIYF; DNA: TGTGCCAGCAGCCATTCCCGGAGGTCTGGAAACACCATATATTTT
D: -; size: -; V: TRBV18; J: TRBJ2-7; CDR3: CASSPSGLLGGEQYF; DNA: TGTGCCAGCTCACCCTCGGGACTATTAGGGGGGGAGCAGTACTTC
D: TRBD2; size: -; V: TRBV11-2; J: TRBJ2-5; CDR3: CASSLGASGGAVETQYF; DNA: TGTGCCAGCAGCTTAGGGGCTAGCGGGGGGGCAGTAGAGACCCAGTACTTC
D: -; size: once; V: TRBV28; J: TRBJ2-5; CDR3: CASSTRDTETQYF; DNA: TGTGCCAGCAGTACCCGAGACACAGAGACCCAGTACTTC
D: TRBD1; size: -; V: TRBV7-2; J: TRBJ2-2; CDR3: CASSPGTGVTGELFF; DNA: TGTGCCAGCAGCCCCGGGACAGGGGTCACCGGGGAGCTGTTTTTT